Sequencing of this T cell receptor (beta chain) was carried out in a study of OX40 agonist ivuxolimab in advanced cancers. Some clones are missing from TCRdb's copy, which holds only in-frame ones; the method was immunoSEQ multiplex PCR. The table shows 90,000 or so clones, with about 89% occurring only once. In germline, CDR1 is MGHDK, CDR2 SYGVNS. The CDR3 sequence is 14 residues long. V dropped 1 base and J dropped 1 base, with 8 bases sitting between them. This sequence was found in an adult with an advanced solid tumor such as melanoma, head and neck, liver or kidney cancer. V and J are TRBV25-1 and TRBJ2-7; D not resolved. The sample was CD4+ or CD8+ T cells sorted from blood, taken in a trial of the OX40 agonist ivuxolimab. As DNA, the CDR3 is TGTGCCAGCAGTGAATTTGGGCTGTCCTACGAGCAGTACTTC. Translation: CASSEFGLSYEQYF.